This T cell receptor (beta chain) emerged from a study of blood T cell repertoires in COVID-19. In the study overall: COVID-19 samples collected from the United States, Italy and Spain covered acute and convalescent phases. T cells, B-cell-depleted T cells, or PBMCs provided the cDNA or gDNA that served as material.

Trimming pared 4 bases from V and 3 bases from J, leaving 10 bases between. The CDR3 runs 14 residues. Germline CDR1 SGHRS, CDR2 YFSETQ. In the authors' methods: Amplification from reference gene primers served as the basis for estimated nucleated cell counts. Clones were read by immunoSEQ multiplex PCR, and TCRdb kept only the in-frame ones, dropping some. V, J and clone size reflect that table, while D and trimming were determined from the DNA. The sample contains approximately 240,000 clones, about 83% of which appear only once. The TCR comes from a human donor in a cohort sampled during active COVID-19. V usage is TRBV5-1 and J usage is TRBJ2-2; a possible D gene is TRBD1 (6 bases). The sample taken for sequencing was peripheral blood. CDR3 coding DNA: TGCGCCAGCAGCGGCCCAGGGGACACCGGGGAGCTGTTTTTT. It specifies CASSGPGDTGELFF.